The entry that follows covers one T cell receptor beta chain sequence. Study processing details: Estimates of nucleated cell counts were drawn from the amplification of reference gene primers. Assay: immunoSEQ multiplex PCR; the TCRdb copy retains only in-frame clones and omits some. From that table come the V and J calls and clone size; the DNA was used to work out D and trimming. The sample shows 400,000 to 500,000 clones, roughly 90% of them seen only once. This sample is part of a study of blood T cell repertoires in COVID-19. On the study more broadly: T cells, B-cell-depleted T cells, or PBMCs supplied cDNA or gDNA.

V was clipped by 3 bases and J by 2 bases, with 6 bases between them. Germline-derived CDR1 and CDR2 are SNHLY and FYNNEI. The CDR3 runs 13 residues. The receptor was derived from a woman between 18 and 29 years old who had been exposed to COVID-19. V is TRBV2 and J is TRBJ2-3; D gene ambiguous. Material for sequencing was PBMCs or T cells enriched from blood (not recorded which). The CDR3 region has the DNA TGTGCCAGCAGTGATCGGTACACAGATACGCAGTATTTT. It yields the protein CASSDRYTDTQYF.